The 25 T cell receptor beta chains below all came from one sample that was sequenced in a study of T cells in Graves' hyperthyroidism and ophthalmopathy. Researchers amplified the TCR beta CDR3 regions from RNA transcripts. First-round RT-PCR targeting the TCR CDR3 was performed with the HTBI primer set. Each CDR3 protein is one row after TCRdb ran MiXCR on the multiplex PCR reads. The repertoire holds 450,000 to 650,000 distinct CDR3 sequences, with around 21% as singletons. The material sequenced was blood. The receptors stem from a man in his late teens or twenties with Graves' hyperthyroidism.

This clonotype appeared a few times. V and J are TRBV19 and TRBJ1-5; D unresolved. The germline gives CDR1 LNHDA, CDR2 SQIVND (reference sequence). V was trimmed by 3 bases and J by 6 bases, leaving 9 bases between them. CDR3 length: 13 residues. Here the CDR3 reads CASSIEGLQPQHF. CDR3 nucleotide sequence: TGTGCCAGTAGTATTGAGGGTCTTCAGCCCCAGCATTTT.

Concerning this clonotype itself: One end of the junction fails to match germline, which may point to a read error. CDR3 DNA sequence: TGTGCCAGCAGCCAGGGACAGGAGAACAACTACGAGCAGTGCTTC. It translates to CASSQGQENNYEQCF. The chain is built from TRBV9 and TRBJ2-7, with 8 bases fitting TRBD1. This CDR3 contains 15 residues. Germline lookup yields CDR1 SGDLS and CDR2 YYNGEE.

This clonotype was detected only a few times. The chain couples TRBV4-2 to TRBJ1-1; D remains ambiguous. Trimming removed 0 bases from V and 1 base from J, with 9 bases in between. Germline CDR1 and CDR2: LGHNA and YNFKEQ. There are 15 residues in the CDR3. DNA of the CDR3: TGTGCCAGCAGCCAAGATAAGGCCCCGAACACTGAAGCTTTCTTT. Encoded protein: CASSQDKAPNTEAFF.

The chain couples TRBV6-1 to TRBJ1-2; 7 bases are shared with TRBD1. V shed 6 bases, J shed 8 bases, and the junction held 12 bases outside the gene matches. Germline CDR1 reads MNHNS; CDR2 reads SASEGT. This CDR3 region has 14 residues. CDR3 amino acids: CASSKTGPLRGYTF. CDR3 DNA sequence: TGTGCCAGCAGCAAGACAGGGCCCCTTCGGGGCTACACCTTC.

As to this clonotype: One base away lies a much larger clone, so this may be a sequencing read error. The conserved phenylalanine or tryptophan is not found at the CDR3 terminus, so this likely reflects a read error. CDR3 sequence (DNA): TGTGCCAGCAGGAGGGACCATAGCAATCAGCCCCAGCATGTT. Protein product: CASRRDHSNQPQHV. The chain employs TRBV28 and TRBJ1-5, with D possibly TRBD1 on 5 matching bases. This CDR3 contains 14 residues. V was trimmed by 6 bases and J by 0 bases, leaving 9 bases between them. The germline V gene has CDR1 MDHEN and CDR2 SYDVKM.

This clonotype was recorded many times. The chain has TRBV6-1 and TRBJ1-2; TRBD1 agrees at 7 bases. The trim removed 8 bases at V and 6 bases at J, leaving 6 bases unmatched. There are 12 residues in the CDR3. The V gene's germline CDR1 is MNHNS and CDR2 SASEGT. CDR3 nucleotide sequence: TGTGCCAGCGGCCCGCAGGGGGATGGCTACACCTTC. It specifies CASGPQGDGYTF.

The rearrangement links TRBV27 to TRBJ1-5; TRBD1 is a possible D gene (6 bases). The V gene's germline CDR1 is MNHEY and CDR2 SMNVEV (reference sequence). The CDR3 has 12 amino acids. Trimming cost V 8 bases and J 3 bases, with 8 bases left between them. The CDR3 DNA reads as TGTGCCAGCGGGGACATCAATCAGCCCCAGCATTTT. Encoded protein: CASGDINQPQHF.

This clonotype was counted ten times or more. The chain couples TRBV28 to TRBJ1-5; D might be TRBD1 (5 bases). Per the germline V gene, CDR1 is MDHEN and CDR2 is SYDVKM. The CDR3 runs 16 residues. V gave up 6 bases and J gave up 2 bases, with 17 bases separating them. CDR3: CASSPLRVGRNQPQHF. Written as DNA, the CDR3 is TGTGCCAGCAGCCCTCTCAGGGTTGGGCGCAATCAGCCCCAGCATTTT.

This clonotype has ten or more counts. J is TRBJ1-2 and V is TRBV27, with D maybe TRBD1 (6 bases). The CDR3 consists of 14 residues. Looked up from germline, CDR1 is MNHEY and CDR2 is SMNVEV (reference sequence). Trimming took off 7 bases at V and 8 bases at J, with 20 bases between the two ends. The CDR3 coding sequence is TGTGCCAGCACATTCCTAGGGGGGGGAAAAGGCTACACCTTC. This sequence encodes CASTFLGGGKGYTF.

There are many counts of this clonotype. The V call is TRBV10-3, the J call TRBJ1-5; D remains unclear. Germline CDR1 reads ENHRY; CDR2 reads SYGVKD. V was trimmed by 8 bases and J by 4 bases, leaving 12 bases between them. The CDR3 sequence is 13 residues long. Written as DNA, the CDR3 is TGTGCCATCGGAGGAACGGTTAATCAGCCCCAGCATTTT. It codes for CAIGGTVNQPQHF.

This rearrangement joins TRBV6-4 to TRBJ2-7; D might be TRBD2 (5 bases). The V gene's germline CDR1 is MRHNA and CDR2 SNTAGT. The V gene lost 6 bases and the J gene lost 6 bases, with 15 bases spanning the gap. This CDR3 has 13 amino acids. The CDR3 DNA reads TGTGCCAGCAGAACGGGGTTTCGGCTCGAGCAGTACTTC. This translates into CASRTGFRLEQYF.

The chain combines TRBV6-1 with TRBJ1-1, with TRBD1 matching 7 bases. The CDR3 runs to 16 residues. The V gene's germline CDR1 is MNHNS and CDR2 SASEGT. V lost 2 bases and J lost 1; bases outside the gene matches: 7. The CDR3 loop is CASSEFYGQANTEAFF. The DNA for the CDR3 is TGTGCCAGCAGTGAATTTTACGGACAGGCGAACACTGAAGCTTTCTTT.

This clonotype has a count of ten or more. The chain combines TRBV20-1 with TRBJ1-1; 7 nucleotides agree with TRBD1. The ends lost 4 bases at V and 2 bases at J; junction bases unmatched: 10. This CDR3 contains 15 residues. Germline assignment: CDR1 DFQATT and CDR2 SNEGSKA (reference sequence). This chain's CDR3 is CSATSPGQPNTEAFF. CDR3 coding DNA: TGCAGTGCTACATCACCGGGACAGCCTAACACTGAAGCTTTCTTT.

This clonotype showed up many times. The rearrangement links TRBV9 to TRBJ2-2; 10 bases fit TRBD2. J gave up 4 bases and V 0 bases, and 9 bases lay outside the gene matches. This CDR3 contains 18 residues. Germline CDR1 is SGDLS and CDR2 is YYNGEE. The CDR3 bases are TGTGCCAGCAGCGTAGAACTAGCGGGACCACCTACCACCGGGGAGCTGTTTTTT. As protein: CASSVELAGPPTTGELFF.

This chain joins TRBV6-1 and TRBJ2-1, with 7 bases lining up with TRBD2. V gave up 0 bases and J gave up 2 bases; unmatched junction bases: 4. The germline V gene encodes CDR1 MNHNS and CDR2 SASEGT. The CDR3 contains 16 residues. The CDR3 coding sequence is TGTGCCAGCAGTGAAGCCGGCGGGGGAACCTACAATGAGCAGTTCTTC. As protein: CASSEAGGGTYNEQFF.

This clonotype was observed many times. The rearrangement joins TRBV29-1 to TRBJ1-5; no definite D call. The CDR3 is 13 amino acids. Germline V CDR1 and CDR2: SQVTM, ANQGSEA. The ends were cut back, 6 bases at V and 0 bases at J, with 9 bases in the middle. This chain's CDR3 is CSVLWDSNQPQHF. The CDR3 DNA sequence: TGCAGCGTGCTGTGGGATAGCAATCAGCCCCAGCATTTT.

There are a few counts of this clonotype. The chain recombines TRBV6-1 with TRBJ1-5; possibly TRBD1 for D (5 bases). Between the trimmed V and J ends, which lost 4 bases and 4 bases, there was a span of 14 bases. Germline values: CDR1 MNHNS, CDR2 SASEGT. The CDR3 length is 15 residues. The CDR3 loop reads CASSAYRDANQPQHF. CDR3 nucleotide sequence: TGTGCCAGCAGTGCTTACCGGGACGCTAATCAGCCCCAGCATTTT.

This clonotype was found many times. The chain employs TRBV13 and TRBJ2-7; 8 bases align to TRBD1. The CDR3 is made up of 14 amino acids. With 4 bases clipped from V and 3 bases from J, the junction kept 5 bases outside the gene matches. CDR1 PRHDT and CDR2 FYEKMQ come from the germline V gene (reference sequence). The CDR3 sequence is CASSSRTGRYEQYF. CDR3 in DNA: TGTGCCAGCAGCTCCCGGACAGGGCGCTACGAGCAGTACTTC.

This clonotype was recorded many times. CDR3 DNA: TGTGCCAGCACCCTGGACAGGGGGTATGGCTACACCTTC. This sequence encodes CASTLDRGYGYTF. This chain connects TRBV11-2 to TRBJ1-2; 10 bases line up with TRBD1. J was trimmed by 5 bases and V by 7 bases; bases with no gene match: 4. Germline CDR1 and CDR2: SGHAT and FQNNGV. CDR3 length: 13 residues.

The chain recombines TRBV12-3 or TRBV12-4 with TRBJ1-1, with a possible D match to TRBD1 (5 bases). The CDR3 spans 13 residues. Between the trimmed V and J ends, which lost 1 base and 12 bases, there was a span of 15 bases. The CDR3 sequence: CASSLEMGQWTFF. Here the CDR3 DNA reads TGTGCCAGCAGTTTAGAGATGGGGCAGTGGACTTTCTTT.

This clonotype has just a few counts. This may come from a read error, since a much larger clone is one base off. The V call is TRBV10-3, the J call TRBJ1-2, with D possibly being TRBD1 (5 bases). This CDR3 contains 15 residues. Looked up from germline, CDR1 is ENHRY and CDR2 is SYGVKD. In DNA form, the CDR3 reads TGTGCCATCAGTGATGGGGGAGGAGGGGTCTATAGCTACACCTTC. Protein: CAISDGGGGVYSYTF.

V usage is TRBV5-1 and J usage is TRBJ1-5; no reliable D call. The V end was cut by 9 bases, the J end by 4 bases, with 8 bases between. CDR1 is SGHRS, CDR2 YFSETQ, per germline. The CDR3 covers 11 residues. This chain's CDR3 is CANLPNQPQHF. CDR3 coding DNA: TGCGCCAACCTTCCGAATCAGCCCCAGCATTTT.

The table lists this clonotype with many counts. The chain employs TRBV6-2 or TRBV6-3 and TRBJ2-7; D gene unclear. The CDR3 totals 13 residues. The germline CDR1 and CDR2 sequences are MNHEY and SVGEGT. The germline V and J ends were trimmed by 7 bases and 4 bases, with 14 bases remaining between them. CDR3 protein: CASTPDGLYEQYF. As DNA, the CDR3 is TGTGCCAGCACCCCCGATGGCCTTTACGAGCAGTACTTC.

This clonotype came up many times. The J gene is TRBJ2-7, the V gene TRBV28, with D possibly matching TRBD1 (5 bases). V dropped 3 bases and J dropped 0 bases, with 12 bases sitting between them. This CDR3 spans 15 amino acids. Germline V gene data show CDR1 as MDHEN and CDR2 as SYDVKM. CDR3 sequence reads: CASSFRGQLSYEQYF. The CDR3 DNA follows: TGTGCCAGCAGTTTTAGGGGTCAGCTCTCCTACGAGCAGTACTTC. The variable domain in full, with the rest retrieved from reference TRBV28 and TRBJ2-7, is DVKVTQSSRYLVKRTGEKVFLECVQDMDHENMFWYRQDPGLGLRLIYFSYDVKMKEKGDIPEGYSVSREKKERFSLILESASTNQTSMYLCASSFRGQLSYEQYFGPGTRLTVT.

The chain employs TRBV7-8 and TRBJ1-1; no definite D call. The CDR3 is made up of 15 amino acids. CDR1 is SGHVS and CDR2 is FQNEAQ in the germline V gene. V was clipped by 1 base and J by 0 bases, with 9 bases between them. Written as DNA, the CDR3 is TGTGCCAGCAGCTTAGGCCCCAGTATGAACACTGAAGCTTTCTTT. This sequence encodes CASSLGPSMNTEAFF.